This TCR beta chain was observed in a study of memory CD4+ T cells and cytomegalovirus serostatus (dated by TCRdb to about 2019). As for the study more broadly: A total of roughly 33 healthy Belgian adults, of whom 9 were CMV seropositive and roughly 24 were CMV seronegative, were included in the cohort. To replicate a published TCR-based CMV serostatus classifier, the study sequenced CD4+ memory TCRbeta repertoires from a Belgian cohort whose cytomegalovirus serostatus was known.

Overall study outcomes, separate from this receptor: The results were interpreted as suggesting that the CMV-associated TCR signature is largely present in the CD4+ memory repertoire. Only CD4+CD45RO+ memory cells were sequenced, unlike the original study, which covered naive and memory CD4+ and CD8+ populations. For CMV serostatus prediction, a median bootstrapped AUC of 0.95 was reached with the original framework, and a median bootstrapped AUC of approximately 0.89 was reached with a US-trained random forest. Of around 150 previously reported CMV-associated TCRbeta sequences, approximately 70 appeared in the CD4+ memory repertoires, each in one to five individuals. On the Belgian cohort, the classifier built on the original framework reached a median bootstrapped AUC of around 0.95, with a 95% CI of 0.76-1.00.

Single viable CD3+CD4+CD8-CD45RO+ cells were sorted as memory CD4+ T cells on a FACSAria II. CMV serostatus was determined using a Roche Elecsys assay that detects serum IgG against CMV pp150, pp28, p38 and p52. After thawing, total CD4+ T cells were enriched by positive selection with CD4 magnetic microbeads. The samples came from a different study that was designed specifically to examine the CD4+ T cell memory repertoire. Peripheral blood mononuclear cells were isolated and cryopreserved according to standard operating procedures, and serum was kept at -80 degrees C. The staining relied on CD3-PerCP (BW264/56), CD4-APC (RPA-T4), CD45RO-PE (UCHT1) and CD8-Pacific Orange (3B5) antibodies, and Sytox blue was used to exclude non-viable cells. Concerning this clone: Its antigen is still unknown. No base-level quality is on record; no much larger clone is a single base apart.

Genomic DNA was extracted from sorted cells with the Quick-DNA Microprep Kit. Amplification of TCRbeta DNA was done with the immunoSEQ hsTCRbeta kit, following the protocol from the manufacturer. An Illumina MiSeq instrument was used to sequence the TCRbeta libraries. In the authors' own workflow: Once out-of-frame sequences had been removed, about 2,000,000 distinct TCRbeta sequences were left, which works out to an average of roughly 72,000 per individual. Each individual was scored using the number of about 180 previously reported CMV-associated TCRbeta sequences that the individual carried and the total number of productive distinct TCRbeta sequences. A beta-binomial model was reimplemented in Python, and random forests from scikit-learn, run with default parameters, were trained on data from the US cohort. Classifier performance on the Belgian cohort was summarized as median AUC with percentile confidence intervals calculated over 10,000 bootstrap iterations. Sourced from immuneACCESS, this table was stored by TCRdb with only in-frame sequences that have V and J called. A share of the clones is absent; for the studies checked, an unresolved V gene accounts for under half, and the remainder has no known explanation. The V and J calls and clone size come from that table; D and trimming were worked out from the DNA. This sample gives tens of thousands of clones in total; 70% to 80% of them show up just once. About 6.8% of the sample goes to the ten largest clones.

Sequenced input: memory CD4+ T cells from blood. The receptor's source is an adult in good health and CMV-seronegative.

The sequenced DNA: TGTGCCAGCAGTTCCGGGGAGAGTAGCAATCAGCCCCAGCATTTT. It is translated as CASSSGESSNQPQHF. The V and J genes are TRBV28 and TRBJ1-5, with the D gene not confidently named. V and J are truncated by 4 bases and 0 bases respectively, leaving an intervening sequence of 10 bases. The CDR3, from cysteine to phenylalanine, totals 15 residues. CDR3 DNA is the only sequence kept; it has 45 bases, read in frame from the first base. CDR1 and CDR2 were assigned from the germline V gene as MDHEN and SYDVKM.